This T cell receptor (beta chain) was sequenced during a study of T cells expressing NK-cell markers. Study details: Sorted CD3+CD56+NKG2C+, CD3+CD56+NKG2C- and CD3+CD56-NKG2C+ T-cell subsets were beta-chain profiled. Of eight sequenced donors, seven were HCMV-seropositive and one HCMV-seronegative.

The germline V gene has CDR1 KGHDR and CDR2 SFDVKD. The CDR3 has 14 residues. Study-wide results and limits: The study found these clonotypes also leading the CD3+CD56-NKG2C+ fraction in several donors. HCMV specificity of expanded NKG2C+ T cell clones remained unclear.

About this clonotype: Its target is not known.

TCRdb re-called the 5' RACE reads and gives one entry per CDR3 protein, without DNA. Its table lists 350,000 to 450,000 distinct CDR3 sequences. This chain uses TRBV24-1 with TRBJ1-2. The specimen was blood T cells: a sorted CD56 or NKG2C T cell subset, CD4+ or CD8+ T cells, or bulk PBMC T cells (not recorded which). The sequence came from a man aged 18-69 years in good health. The CDR3 loop reads CATSDLAAYYGYTF.